This TCR beta chain was obtained from a study of cytomegalovirus exposure and HLA in healthy donors. Sequencing used immunoSEQ multiplex PCR; TCRdb keeps in-frame clones, though not all of them. The data contain about 280,000 clones, roughly 90% of them singletons. CDR1 is SGHDT, CDR2 YYEEEE, per germline. This CDR3 comprises 14 residues. J gave up 3 bases and V 5 bases, and 3 bases lay outside the gene matches. The material sequenced was PBMCs. The rearrangement uses TRBV5-6 and TRBJ2-2; 8 nucleotides agree with TRBD1. This TCR was recovered from a woman between 18 and 30 years old in good health and CMV-seronegative. DNA of the CDR3: TGTGCCAGCAGTCAGGGGGCGGACACCGGGGAGCTGTTTTTT. Protein sequence: CASSQGADTGELFF.